This entry lists 25 T cell receptor beta chains sequenced from one sample in a study of T cells in localized non-small cell lung cancer. Only in-frame clones appear in the TCRdb table, and some are missing; sequencing was by immunoSEQ multiplex PCR. The table lists 30,000 to 35,000 clones, roughly nine tenths of them singletons. The specimen was peripheral blood, collected before any cancer treatment. The receptors originated from a female donor of 60 years or more with stage I lung adenocarcinoma.

The chain carries TRBV19 and TRBJ1-2, with D possibly TRBD1 on 5 matching bases. The V and J ends lost 3 bases and 8 bases respectively, with 16 bases between them. CDR1 is LNHDA and CDR2 is SQIVND in the germline V gene (reference sequence). This CDR3 spans 14 amino acids. The CDR3 region is CASSIRDSLKGYTF. In nucleotides, the CDR3 is TGTGCCAGTAGTATCCGAGACAGCCTAAAAGGCTACACCTTC.

J is TRBJ1-1 and V is TRBV29-1; D uncertain. The CDR3 runs 11 residues. Deletions cut 6 bases from V and 1 base from J, with 6 bases between. The germline gives CDR1 SQVTM, CDR2 ANQGSEA. The CDR3 is CSVARNTEAFF. The CDR3 coding sequence is TGCAGCGTGGCGCGGAACACTGAAGCTTTCTTT. The entire variable domain, with the rest obtained from reference TRBV29-1 and TRBJ1-1, is as follows: SAVISQKPSRDICQRGTSLTIQCQVDSQVTMMFWYRQQPGQSLTLIATANQGSEATYESGFVIDKFPISRPNLTFSTLTVSNMSPEDSSIYLCSVARNTEAFFGQGTRLTVV.

The chain joins TRBV4-2 to TRBJ2-7; D is undetermined. The V end lost 8 bases, the J end lost 5 bases, and 10 bases lay between the germline ends. The CDR3 has 11 residues. Germline-derived CDR1 and CDR2 are LGHNA and YNFKEQ. CDR3 nucleotides: TGTGCCAGCTCCTCGAGCGACGAGCAGTACTTC. Translation: CASSSSDEQYF.

V is TRBV28 and J is TRBJ1-5; no definite D call. The CDR3 spans 12 residues. V was trimmed by 1 base and J by 5 bases, leaving 3 bases between them. The germline CDR1 and CDR2 sequences are MDHEN and SYDVKM. In nucleotides, the CDR3 is TGTGCCAGCAGTTTATCCTATCAGCCCCAGCATTTT. Translating it yields CASSLSYQPQHF.

The rearrangement links TRBV27 to TRBJ1-5; D perhaps matches TRBD1 (5 bases). Germline V gives CDR1 MNHEY, CDR2 SMNVEV (reference sequence). The CDR3 contains 13 residues. The germline V and J ends were trimmed by 6 bases and 6 bases, with 12 bases remaining between them. CDR3 nucleotide sequence: TGTGCCAGCAGCAGGGAGGGTAGTCAGCCCCAGCATTTT. This gives the protein CASSREGSQPQHF.

The CDR3 nucleotides are TGCACCAGCAGCCAAGATACGATCTACGAGCAGTACTTC. This sequence encodes CTSSQDTIYEQYF. The chain recombines TRBV1 with TRBJ2-7. TRBV1 is annotated as a pseudogene. The CDR3 is 13 amino acids.

The chain is built from TRBV9 and TRBJ1-6; 10 positions match TRBD1. The CDR3 consists of 15 residues. V trimming: 4 bases; J trimming: 8 bases; junction bases outside the gene matches: 6. CDR1 and CDR2 from the germline V gene are SGDLS and YYNGEE. The CDR3 DNA sequence: TGTGCCAGCAGCCCCGGACAGGGGGGCGATTCACCCCTCCACTTT. Residues: CASSPGQGGDSPLHF.

The J gene is TRBJ1-2, the V gene TRBV6-5; 7 bases are a match to TRBD1. Germline V lookup: CDR1 MNHEY, CDR2 SVGAGI. The trim removed 6 bases at V and 8 bases at J, leaving 9 bases unmatched. This CDR3 spans 13 amino acids. The CDR3 nucleotides are TGTGCCAGCAGCCTACCAACAGGGGACGGCTACACCTTC. It codes for CASSLPTGDGYTF.

This clone was picked up one time. V usage is TRBV6-6 and J usage is TRBJ1-1, with 7 bases fitting TRBD1. Per the germline V gene, CDR1 is MNHNY and CDR2 is SVGAGI (reference sequence). Trimming cost V 7 bases and J 4 bases; bases outside gene matches: 15. This CDR3 has 16 residues. The CDR3 DNA reads as TGTGCCAGCACTACCAGGGGGGCAGGGTTGGGCACTGAAGCTTTCTTT. Residues: CASTTRGAGLGTEAFF.

Concerning this clone itself: The same CDR3 also results from other DNA sequences found in this sample. The V call is TRBV5-1, the J call TRBJ2-2, with 10 bases that match TRBD2. V lost 0 bases and J lost 5; bases outside the gene matches: 7. This CDR3 spans 17 amino acids. Germline CDR1 is SGHRS and CDR2 is YFSETQ. The CDR3 DNA follows: TGCGCCAGCAGCTTGGCCTTTAGCGGGGGGCGGACCGGGGAGCTGTTTTTT. Its protein is CASSLAFSGGRTGELFF.

This clone has just one count. The CDR3 region has the DNA TGTGCCAGCAGCGCACCTAGCGGGAGTCCAGATACGCAGTATTTT. Translating it yields CASSAPSGSPDTQYF. This sequence joins TRBV7-2 and TRBJ2-3; 10 nucleotides line up with TRBD2. CDR1 SGHTA and CDR2 FQGNSA come from the germline V gene. The length of the CDR3 is 15 residues. V gave up 5 bases and J gave up 4 bases; unmatched junction bases: 6.

The genes are TRBV15 and TRBJ1-5; D not certain. V shed 5 bases and J shed 4 bases, with 12 bases lying between them. This CDR3 is 14 amino acids long. Germline V gene lookup returns CDR1 LNHNV and CDR2 YYDKDF (reference sequence). CDR3 in amino acids: CATSSGYVNQPQHF. The CDR3 coding sequence is TGTGCCACCAGCTCCGGGTACGTAAATCAGCCCCAGCATTTT.

The chain uses TRBV5-1 and TRBJ2-3, with D unclear. Trimming removed 3 bases from V and 2 bases from J, with 7 bases in between. This CDR3 has 13 residues. Germline V gives CDR1 SGHRS, CDR2 YFSETQ. CDR3 DNA sequence: TGCGCCAGCAGCTCGACTGTCACAGATACGCAGTATTTT. Its protein is CASSSTVTDTQYF.

The V call is TRBV5-1, the J call TRBJ1-2, with a possible D match to TRBD1 (5 bases). Germline V CDR1 and CDR2: SGHRS, YFSETQ. The CDR3 runs 15 residues. Trimming shortened V by 2 bases and J by 0 bases, and 11 bases separated the two germline ends. CDR3 amino acids: CASSLLGTANYGYTF. The CDR3 nucleotides read TGCGCCAGCAGCTTACTCGGGACGGCTAACTATGGCTACACCTTC.

This clone showed up just once. This CDR3 reads CASRTGWQETQYF. CDR3 DNA: TGTGCCAGCAGAACCGGGTGGCAAGAGACCCAGTACTTC. The rearrangement uses TRBV6-5 and TRBJ2-5, with D uncertain. The CDR3 has 13 residues. Germline lookup yields CDR1 MNHEY and CDR2 SVGAGI. V was pared by 6 bases and J by 2 bases, with 10 bases between.

The chain carries TRBV9 and TRBJ1-1; 7 nucleotides match TRBD1. The CDR3 contains 17 residues. The V gene end was trimmed by 0 bases and the J gene end by 5 bases; junction bases not matched to a gene: 13. Germline CDR1 reads SGDLS; CDR2 reads YYNGEE. The CDR3 protein is CASSVDGTVGRRTEAFF. CDR3 bases: TGTGCCAGCAGCGTAGATGGGACAGTTGGGCGTCGGACTGAAGCTTTCTTT.

This chain joins TRBV27 and TRBJ2-7; TRBD2 agrees at 7 bases. Germline trimming cut 2 bases from V and 5 bases from J; bases unmatched to any gene: 12. Looked up from germline, CDR1 is MNHEY and CDR2 is SMNVEV (reference sequence). CDR3 length: 16 amino acids. The CDR3 region has the DNA TGTGCCAGCAGTTTAAGAGTGTTCGGGGGGTCCGACGAGCAGTACTTC. It specifies CASSLRVFGGSDEQYF.

The chain couples TRBV18 to TRBJ2-7; D gene ambiguous. Germline values: CDR1 KGHSH, CDR2 LQKENI. V was clipped by 4 bases and J by 3 bases, with 10 bases between them. The CDR3 runs 13 residues. The CDR3 nucleotides read TGTGCCAGCTCACGCCCGGGTCGCTACGAGCAGTACTTC. Translation: CASSRPGRYEQYF. The full variable domain, completed using reference TRBV18 and TRBJ2-7, is NAGVMQNPRHLVRRRGQEARLRCSPMKGHSHVYWYRQLPEEGLKFMVYLQKENIIDESGMPKERFSAEFPKEGPSILRIQQVVRGDSAAYFCASSRPGRYEQYFGPGTRLTVT.

This chain joins TRBV30 and TRBJ2-5, with 9 bases lining up with TRBD2. Germline CDR1 and CDR2: GTSNPN and SVGIG (reference sequence). The CDR3 length is 17 residues. V was pared by 0 bases and J by 2 bases, with 10 bases of the junction left unmatched. The CDR3 loop is CAWSVGLAGSGQETQYF. In nucleotides, the CDR3 is TGTGCCTGGAGTGTGGGCCTAGCGGGGAGCGGTCAAGAGACCCAGTACTTC.

V and J are TRBV15 and TRBJ2-3, with D tentatively TRBD1 or TRBD2 (5 bases each). The CDR3 totals 15 residues. The V gene lost 2 bases and the J gene lost 1 base, with 10 bases spanning the gap. Per the germline V gene, CDR1 is LNHNV and CDR2 is YYDKDF (reference sequence). CDR3: CATSRHRDRTDTQYF. CDR3 in DNA: TGTGCCACCAGCAGACACCGGGACCGCACAGATACGCAGTATTTT.

The V and J genes are TRBV2 and TRBJ2-7, with a weak D call TRBD1 (6 bases). This CDR3 contains 13 residues. V was clipped by 8 bases and J by 5 bases, with 16 bases between them. Looked up from germline, CDR1 is SNHLY and CDR2 is FYNNEI. The CDR3, as DNA: TGTGCCAGCCAGGACAGACCCCTGGACGAGCAGTACTTC. Translating gives CASQDRPLDEQYF.

This sequence joins TRBV15 and TRBJ2-7; possibly TRBD1 for D (5 bases). Germline V gene lookup returns CDR1 LNHNV and CDR2 YYDKDF (reference sequence). The CDR3 is made up of 18 amino acids. Trimming removed 2 bases at V and 3 bases at J, with 23 bases between. The CDR3 coding sequence is TGTGCCACCAGCAGAAGAGACGACGGAGACAGCCCCTACTACGAGCAGTACTTC. It specifies CATSRRDDGDSPYYEQYF. The variable domain in full, completed from reference TRBV15 and TRBJ2-7, reads DAMVIQNPRYQVTQFGKPVTLSCSQTLNHNVMYWYQQKSSQAPKLLFHYYDKDFNNEADTPDNFQSRRPNTSFCFLDIRSPGLGDTAMYLCATSRRDDGDSPYYEQYFGPGTRLTVT.

This chain uses TRBV10-3 with TRBJ2-3; D tentatively fits TRBD1 or TRBD2 (5 bases each). The CDR3 is 11 residues long. CDR1 and CDR2 (germline): ENHRY, SYGVKD. Trimming left V 6 bases short and J 5 bases short, with 6 bases between. The DNA for the CDR3 is TGTGCCATCAGGGGGGAAGATACGCAGTATTTT. Translation gives CAIRGEDTQYF.

The chain has TRBV10-3 and TRBJ1-5, with D possibly matching TRBD1 (5 bases). V was pared by 8 bases and J by 1 base, with 12 bases between. Germline CDR1 is ENHRY and CDR2 is SYGVKD. CDR3 length: 14 residues. CDR3 sequence reads: CAIGRDGSNQPQHF. CDR3 bases: TGTGCCATCGGAAGGGACGGCAGCAATCAGCCCCAGCATTTT.

This chain connects TRBV7-2 to TRBJ2-2; 7 positions match TRBD2. This CDR3 is built from 13 residues. V shed 5 bases, J shed 4 bases, and the junction held 1 base outside the gene matches. Germline-derived CDR1 and CDR2 are SGHTA and FQGNSA. The CDR3 loop reads CASSPGGTGELFF. The DNA for the CDR3 is TGTGCCAGCAGCCCGGGGGGCACCGGGGAGCTGTTTTTT. Complete variable domain (other parts from reference TRBV7-2 and TRBJ2-2): GAGVSQSPSNKVTEKGKDVELRCDPISGHTALYWYRQSLGQGLEFLIYFQGNSAPDKSGLPSDRFSAERTGGSVSTLTIQRTQQEDSAVYLCASSPGGTGELFFGEGSRLTVL.